This T cell receptor beta chain derives from a study of T cell clonality in common variable immunodeficiency. Study-level results: Reportedly, TCR beta sequences from common variable immunodeficiency showed fewer deletions and N-nucleotide insertions.

There are many counts of this clone. Its antigen is not known. The observed sequence ends 3 residues before the CDR3 terminus, with the missing tail filled in from the germline J gene. This CDR3 is built from 15 residues. The germline V and J ends were trimmed by 0 bases and 3 bases, with 12 bases remaining between them. The germline V gene has CDR1 SGHRS and CDR2 YFSETQ. The method was immunoSEQ multiplex PCR; TCRdb's version includes in-frame clones alone and lacks a portion of them. This sample comprises about 33,000 clones, none seen once only. The TCR was taken from a human donor with common variable immunodeficiency. The chain is built from TRBV5-1 and TRBJ1-2, with D uncertain. Sequences were obtained from peripheral blood mononuclear cells. The CDR3 sequence is CASSLELGRYYGYTF. The part of the CDR3 DNA that was read is TGCGCCAGCAGCTTGGAACTAGGAAGGTACTATGGC.